The T cell receptor (beta chain) described here comes from a study of T cells in tumors after PD-1 blockade. Libraries were prepared by immunoSEQ multiplex PCR; TCRdb keeps only in-frame clonotypes and omits some of them. Among approximately 48,000 clones listed, 81% were seen once. Germline CDR1 and CDR2: ENHRY and SYGVKD. There are 12 residues in the CDR3. V lost 6 bases and J 0 bases, leaving 6 bases between the germline ends. The sample consisted of PBMCs, taken before anti-PD-1 treatment. The chain is built from TRBV10-3 and TRBJ2-7; D gene uncertain. This TCR was sampled from a human donor with basal cell carcinoma. The CDR3 loop is CAIRGSSYEQYF. The CDR3, as DNA: TGTGCCATCAGGGGATCCTCCTACGAGCAGTACTTC.